The sample holds one count of the clone carrying this T cell receptor beta chain. Assay: immunoSEQ multiplex PCR; the TCRdb copy retains only in-frame clones and omits some. Seen here are about 94,000 clones, approximately 94% observed once, and the top ten hold roughly 0.22%. This entry belongs to a study of technical replicates of blood from a few donors. Germline loops: CDR1 ENHRY, CDR2 SYGVKD. This CDR3 comprises 15 residues. Between the trimmed V and J ends, which lost 3 bases and 0 bases, there was a span of 11 bases. Sequences were obtained from T cells isolated from PBMCs. This clonotype originated in a human donor in good health. The V and J genes are TRBV10-3 and TRBJ1-1; no firm D call. CDR3 amino acids: CAISDEVDMNTEAFF. In DNA form, the CDR3 reads TGTGCCATCAGTGACGAAGTAGATATGAACACTGAAGCTTTCTTT.